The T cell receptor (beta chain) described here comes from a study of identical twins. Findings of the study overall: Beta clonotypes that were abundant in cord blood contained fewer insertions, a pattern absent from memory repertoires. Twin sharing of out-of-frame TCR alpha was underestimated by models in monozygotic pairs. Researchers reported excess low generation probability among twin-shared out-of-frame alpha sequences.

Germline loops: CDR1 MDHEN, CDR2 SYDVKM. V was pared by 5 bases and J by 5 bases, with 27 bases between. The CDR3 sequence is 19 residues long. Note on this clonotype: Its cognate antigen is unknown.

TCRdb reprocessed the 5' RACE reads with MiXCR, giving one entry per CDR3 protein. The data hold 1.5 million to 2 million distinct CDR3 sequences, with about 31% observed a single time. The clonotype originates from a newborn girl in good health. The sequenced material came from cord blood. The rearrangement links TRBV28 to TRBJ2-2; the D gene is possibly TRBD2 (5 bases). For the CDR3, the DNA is TGTGCCAGCAGTCCTTGGACTGGCGCCTCACTAGGATCAACCGGGGAGCTGTTTTTT. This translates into CASSPWTGASLGSTGELFF.